In its sample, the clone carrying this TCR beta chain was seen once. What it binds is unknown. V lost 4 bases and J lost 2, with 9 bases in between. This CDR3 has 14 amino acids. The V gene's germline CDR1 is WSHSY and CDR2 SAAADI. Profiling relied on immunoSEQ multiplex PCR, and the TCRdb table lists in-frame clones only, not all of them. The sample lists roughly 56,000 clones, roughly 85% occurring once. The sample comes from a study of OX40 agonist ivuxolimab in advanced cancers. Across the whole study: Earlier treatment with anti-PD-1, anti-PD-L1 or anti-CTLA-4 was permitted, and 35% to 40% had received some.

Findings and caveats of the study: Some nonresponders also had low normalized T-cell clonal expansion. No determination was made of the antigen specificity of the expanded peripheral T cells.

Source: CD4+ or CD8+ T cells sorted from blood, taken in a trial of the OX40 agonist ivuxolimab. The J gene is TRBJ1-5, the V gene TRBV10-2; a weak D match, TRBD1 (6 bases). The source is an adult with an advanced solid tumor such as melanoma, head and neck, liver or kidney cancer. DNA for the CDR3: TGCGCCAGCAGTGCACAGGGAGGCAATCAGCCCCAGCATTTT. Translated: CASSAQGGNQPQHF.